One and the same sample provided the 22 T cell receptor beta chains below, sequenced in a study of T cell responses to AZD1222 COVID-19 vaccine. Profiled with immunoSEQ multiplex PCR; TCRdb holds only in-frame clones, not every one. There are 120,000 to 150,000 clones in the sample; 85% to 90% occur only once, and approximately 4.7% lies in the top ten. Sample: peripheral blood, taken 28 days after the second AZD1222 dose. The receptors were sampled from an adult who received the AZD1222 COVID-19 vaccine.

A few counts support this clone. This same CDR3 is encoded by further DNA sequences in the sample. The chain recombines TRBV19 with TRBJ2-1; possibly TRBD1 for D (6 bases). Germline CDR1 LNHDA, CDR2 SQIVND (reference sequence). CDR3 length: 15 residues. Trimming removed 7 bases at V and 6 bases at J, with 19 bases between. The CDR3 DNA follows: TGTGCCAGTACCTCGGGCAGGGGATCGGTCAATGAGCAGTTCTTC. It specifies CASTSGRGSVNEQFF. Full variable domain (outside the CDR3, taken from reference TRBV19 and TRBJ2-1): DGGITQSPKYLFRKEGQNVTLSCEQNLNHDAMYWYRQDPGQGLRLIYYSQIVNDFQKGDIAEGYSVSREKKESFPLTVTSAQKNPTAFYLCASTSGRGSVNEQFFGPGTRLTVL.

The chain has TRBV18 and TRBJ1-4, with 7 bases that match TRBD1. This CDR3 is 14 amino acids long. From germline, CDR1 is KGHSH and CDR2 LQKENI. J gave up 3 bases and V 4 bases, and 2 bases lay outside the gene matches. CDR3 DNA: TGTGCCAGCTCACTGGGACAGCCTAATGAAAAACTGTTTTTT. Encoded protein: CASSLGQPNEKLFF.

This chain connects TRBV19 to TRBJ2-7; 8 nucleotides align to TRBD2. CDR3 length: 14 residues. V was clipped by 1 base and J by 6 bases; unmatched bases: 5. Germline CDR1 is LNHDA and CDR2 is SQIVND (reference sequence). CDR3 nucleotides: TGTGCCAGTAGTATAGTTGGGACTAGGAGCGAGCAGTACTTC. Residues: CASSIVGTRSEQYF.

The gene calls are TRBV24-1 and TRBJ2-3; D unclear. V was clipped by 5 bases and J by 0 bases, with 8 bases between them. Germline loops: CDR1 KGHDR, CDR2 SFDVKD. The CDR3 totals 14 residues. The CDR3 nucleotides are TGTGCCACCAGTGGACACAGTAGCACAGATACGCAGTATTTT. Translated: CATSGHSSTDTQYF.

V gene TRBV2 combines with J gene TRBJ1-1; no clear D gene. Germline V gene sequence: CDR1 SNHLY, CDR2 FYNNEI. V lost 3 bases to trimming and J lost 6 bases, with 11 bases between them. The CDR3 has 13 residues. DNA for the CDR3: TGTGCCAGCAGTGAGACGAGGGCTGCTGAAGCTTTCTTT. Translation: CASSETRAAEAFF.

The CDR3 here is CSALGSLEYEQYF. CDR3 bases: TGCAGCGCCCTGGGGTCGCTGGAATACGAGCAGTACTTC. This chain joins TRBV29-1 and TRBJ2-7; D remains ambiguous. This CDR3 has 13 amino acids. V was clipped by 7 bases and J by 4 bases, with 17 bases between them. The germline V gene has CDR1 SQVTM and CDR2 ANQGSEA.

The V call is TRBV4-1, the J call TRBJ1-1; D uncertain. CDR1 and CDR2 (germline): MGHRA, YSYEKL. The CDR3 has 13 residues. The V end lost 1 base, the J end lost 6 bases, and 9 bases lay between the germline ends. This chain's CDR3 is CASSQVLVPEAFF. The CDR3 coding sequence is TGCGCCAGCAGCCAAGTTTTGGTTCCTGAAGCTTTCTTT.

This clone was picked up a small number of times. The chain carries TRBV18 and TRBJ1-5; possibly TRBD1 for D (5 bases). Germline CDR1 and CDR2: KGHSH and LQKENI. The CDR3 length is 14 residues. V dropped 1 base and J dropped 6 bases, with 10 bases sitting between them. The CDR3 DNA reads as TGTGCCAGCTCACCACTGGGGCCGAGTCAGCCCCAGCATTTT. It yields the protein CASSPLGPSQPQHF.

J is TRBJ2-1 and V is TRBV11-2, with 9 bases aligning to TRBD2. This CDR3 has 16 amino acids. Germline assignment: CDR1 SGHAT and CDR2 FQNNGV. Trimming at V came to 1 base and at J to 5 bases, leaving 6 bases not matched to a gene. The CDR3 spells CASSLGSSGSHNEQFF. DNA of the CDR3: TGTGCCAGCAGCTTAGGTAGTAGCGGGAGCCACAATGAGCAGTTCTTC.

This clone was detected once. The V call is TRBV7-9, the J call TRBJ2-7; tentatively, D is TRBD1 or TRBD2 (5 bases each). The V gene's germline CDR1 is SEHNR and CDR2 FQNEAQ (reference sequence). Trimming cost V 2 bases and J 7 bases, with 18 bases left between them. The CDR3 runs to 15 residues. The chain's CDR3 is CASSLLRDWDGEQYF. The CDR3 nucleotides are TGTGCCAGCAGCTTACTCCGTGACTGGGACGGGGAGCAGTACTTC. Filled out from reference TRBV7-9 and TRBJ2-7, the complete variable domain reads DTGVSQNPRHKITKRGQNVTFRCDPISEHNRLYWYRQTLGQGPEFLTYFQNEAQLEKSRLLSDRFSAERPKGSFSTLEIQRTEQGDSAMYLCASSLLRDWDGEQYFGPGTRLTVT.

V and J are TRBV29-1 and TRBJ2-5, with TRBD1 as a possible D gene (6 bases). The CDR3 loop spans 15 amino acids. Germline V gives CDR1 SQVTM, CDR2 ANQGSEA. Trimming removed 6 bases from V and 1 base from J, with 18 bases in between. Here the CDR3 reads CSVLSSGRGQETQYF. In DNA form, the CDR3 reads TGCAGCGTCCTCTCAAGTGGCAGGGGCCAAGAGACCCAGTACTTC.

The chain is built from TRBV18 and TRBJ2-3; D ambiguous. The CDR3 is made up of 15 amino acids. Germline V gene lookup returns CDR1 KGHSH and CDR2 LQKENI. Trimming left V 3 bases short and J 2 bases short, with 12 bases between. CDR3 amino acids: CASSPGLGTTDTQYF. CDR3 DNA sequence: TGTGCCAGCTCACCTGGCCTAGGAACCACAGATACGCAGTATTTT. Combining the CDR3 with reference TRBV18 and TRBJ2-3 gives the whole variable domain NAGVMQNPRHLVRRRGQEARLRCSPMKGHSHVYWYRQLPEEGLKFMVYLQKENIIDESGMPKERFSAEFPKEGPSILRIQQVVRGDSAAYFCASSPGLGTTDTQYFGPGTRLTVL.

This clone showed up just a few times. J is TRBJ1-2 and V is TRBV27, with a tentative D call TRBD1 (5 bases). This CDR3 contains 15 residues. V was pared by 3 bases and J by 2 bases, with 13 bases between. Germline CDR1 and CDR2: MNHEY and SMNVEV (reference sequence). The CDR3 protein is CASSFNGGYNYGYTF. CDR3 DNA sequence: TGTGCCAGCAGTTTTAACGGGGGATACAACTATGGCTACACCTTC.

J is TRBJ1-1 and V is TRBV5-1; TRBD1 agrees at 10 bases. CDR1 is SGHRS, CDR2 YFSETQ, per germline. The CDR3 loop spans 14 amino acids. Trimming removed 5 bases from V and 5 bases from J; junction bases left unmatched: 6. CDR3 residues: CASSSGTGVTEAFF. As DNA, the CDR3 is TGCGCCAGCAGTTCCGGGACAGGGGTTACTGAAGCTTTCTTT.

The chain carries TRBV18 and TRBJ1-4; D remains ambiguous. The CDR3 contains 12 residues. V dropped 3 bases and J dropped 8 bases, with 7 bases sitting between them. Looked up from germline, CDR1 is KGHSH and CDR2 is LQKENI. This CDR3 reads CASSPVGEKLFF. Here the CDR3 DNA reads TGTGCCAGCTCACCGGTTGGGGAAAAACTGTTTTTT.

The CDR3 DNA follows: TGTGCCAGCAGCTTGGGACTAGCGGGGGTGAACACCGGGGAGCTGTTTTTT. Its translation is CASSLGLAGVNTGELFF. V usage is TRBV5-4 and J usage is TRBJ2-2; TRBD2 agrees at 12 bases. This CDR3 has 17 residues. Germline values: CDR1 SGHNT, CDR2 YYREEE (reference sequence). V gave up 0 bases and J gave up 1 base; unmatched junction bases: 1.

The V gene is TRBV5-1, the J gene TRBJ1-1; the D is unclear. Per the germline V gene, CDR1 is SGHRS and CDR2 is YFSETQ. This CDR3 has 14 amino acids. The germline V and J ends were trimmed by 4 bases and 7 bases, with 17 bases remaining between them. The CDR3 sequence: CASSIGRTIGEAFF. The CDR3 region has the DNA TGCGCCAGCAGCATCGGACGGACGATTGGTGAAGCTTTCTTT.

This chain uses TRBV30 with TRBJ1-3; 9 positions agree with TRBD1. Trimming took 3 bases from V and 0 from J; bases not matched to a gene: 9. Germline CDR1 and CDR2: GTSNPN and SVGIG (reference sequence). The CDR3 loop spans 17 amino acids. Here the CDR3 DNA reads TGTGCCTGGAGACGGGACAGGGTTCCTTTCTCTGGAAACACCATATATTTT. As protein: CAWRRDRVPFSGNTIYF.

V gene TRBV6-5 combines with J gene TRBJ2-5; D may be TRBD2 (5 bases). This CDR3 has 11 amino acids. The germline V gene has CDR1 MNHEY and CDR2 SVGAGI. Trimming shortened V by 8 bases and J by 7 bases, and 11 bases separated the two germline ends. The CDR3 nucleotides read TGTGCCAGCTTGGCGGGTGGGACCCAGTACTTC. Amino acid sequence: CASLAGGTQYF.

This clone has only one observation. The chain couples TRBV14 to TRBJ1-2, with a possible D match to TRBD1 (5 bases). Germline V lookup: CDR1 SGHDN, CDR2 FVKESK. V was clipped by 4 bases and J by 8 bases, with 17 bases between them. This CDR3 contains 14 residues. In DNA form, the CDR3 reads TGTGCCAGCAGCCCATGGGGCTCCGCCTGGGGCTACACCTTC. Its protein is CASSPWGSAWGYTF.

V and J are TRBV12-5 and TRBJ2-3, with D perhaps given as TRBD1 or TRBD2 (6 bases each). V was pared by 3 bases and J by 4 bases, with 11 bases between. Per the germline V gene, CDR1 is LGHNT and CDR2 is FRNRAP. The CDR3 contains 14 residues. The CDR3 protein is CASGLWRGSDTQYF. CDR3 DNA: TGTGCTAGTGGTTTATGGAGGGGGTCAGATACGCAGTATTTT.

The rearrangement uses TRBV6-4 and TRBJ1-1, with 11 bases lining up with TRBD1. J lost 6 bases, V lost 7 bases, and 16 bases had no gene match. Per the germline V gene, CDR1 is MRHNA and CDR2 is SNTAGT. The CDR3 covers 17 residues. The CDR3 sequence is CASTHDPRDRGRSEAFF. DNA of the CDR3: TGTGCCAGCACTCACGATCCCAGGGACAGGGGGAGATCTGAAGCTTTCTTT.